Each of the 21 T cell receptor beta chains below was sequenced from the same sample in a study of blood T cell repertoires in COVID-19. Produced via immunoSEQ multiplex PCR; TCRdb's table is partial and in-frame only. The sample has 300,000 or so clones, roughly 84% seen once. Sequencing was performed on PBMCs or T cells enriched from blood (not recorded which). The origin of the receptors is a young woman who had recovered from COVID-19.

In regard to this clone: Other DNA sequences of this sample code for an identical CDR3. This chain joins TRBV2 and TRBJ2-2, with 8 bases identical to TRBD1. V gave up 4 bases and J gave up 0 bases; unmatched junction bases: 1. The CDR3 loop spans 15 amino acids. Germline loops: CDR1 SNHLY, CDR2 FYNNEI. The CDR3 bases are TGTGCCAGCAGTGGGGGACAGGCGAACACCGGGGAGCTGTTTTTT. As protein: CASSGGQANTGELFF. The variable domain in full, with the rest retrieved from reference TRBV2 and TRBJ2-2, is EPEVTQTPSHQVTQMGQEVILRCVPISNHLYFYWYRQILGQKVEFLVSFYNNEISEKSEIFDDQFSVERPDGSNFTLKIRSTKLEDSAMYFCASSGGQANTGELFFGEGSRLTVL.

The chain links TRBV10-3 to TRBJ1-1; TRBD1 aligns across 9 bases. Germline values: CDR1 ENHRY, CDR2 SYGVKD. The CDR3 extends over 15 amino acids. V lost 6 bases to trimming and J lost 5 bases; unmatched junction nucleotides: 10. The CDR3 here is CAIRPGQGQGTEAFF. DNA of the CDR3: TGTGCCATCAGGCCGGGACAGGGCCAGGGAACTGAAGCTTTCTTT.

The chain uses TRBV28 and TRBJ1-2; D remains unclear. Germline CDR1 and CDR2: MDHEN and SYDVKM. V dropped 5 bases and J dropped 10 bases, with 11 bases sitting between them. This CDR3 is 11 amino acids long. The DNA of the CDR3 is TGTGCCAGCAGTATATTACGGGACTACACCTTC. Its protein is CASSILRDYTF.

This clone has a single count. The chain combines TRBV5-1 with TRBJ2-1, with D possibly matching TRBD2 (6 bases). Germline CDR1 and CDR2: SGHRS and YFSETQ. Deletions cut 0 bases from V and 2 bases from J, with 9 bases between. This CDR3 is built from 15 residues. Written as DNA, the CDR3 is TGCGCCAGCAGCTTGGGGGGGGACCCCTACAATGAGCAGTTCTTC. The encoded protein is CASSLGGDPYNEQFF.

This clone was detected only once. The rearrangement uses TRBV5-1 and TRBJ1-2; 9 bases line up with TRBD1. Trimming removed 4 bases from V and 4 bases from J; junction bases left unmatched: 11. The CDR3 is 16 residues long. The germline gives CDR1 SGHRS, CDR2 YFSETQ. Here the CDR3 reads CASSIRTGDQGYGYTF. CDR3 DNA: TGCGCCAGCAGCATCCGGACAGGGGATCAGGGCTATGGCTACACCTTC.

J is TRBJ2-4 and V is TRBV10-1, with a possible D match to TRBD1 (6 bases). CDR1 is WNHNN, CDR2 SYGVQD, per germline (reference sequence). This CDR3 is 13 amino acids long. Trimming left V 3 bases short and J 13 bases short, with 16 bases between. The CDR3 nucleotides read TGCGCCAGCAGTGATTTCCCAACAGGGAGACAGTACTTC. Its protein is CASSDFPTGRQYF.

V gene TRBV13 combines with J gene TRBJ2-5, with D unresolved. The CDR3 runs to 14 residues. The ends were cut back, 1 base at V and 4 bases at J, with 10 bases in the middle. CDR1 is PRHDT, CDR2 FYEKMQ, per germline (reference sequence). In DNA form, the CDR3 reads TGTGCCAGCAGCTTAGTCGGAGTGTCAGAGACCCAGTACTTC. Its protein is CASSLVGVSETQYF.

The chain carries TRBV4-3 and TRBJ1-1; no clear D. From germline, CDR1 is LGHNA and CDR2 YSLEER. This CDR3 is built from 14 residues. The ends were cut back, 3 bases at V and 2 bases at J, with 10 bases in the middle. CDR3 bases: TGCGCCAGCAGCCAGTCGACATATAACACTGAAGCTTTCTTT. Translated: CASSQSTYNTEAFF.

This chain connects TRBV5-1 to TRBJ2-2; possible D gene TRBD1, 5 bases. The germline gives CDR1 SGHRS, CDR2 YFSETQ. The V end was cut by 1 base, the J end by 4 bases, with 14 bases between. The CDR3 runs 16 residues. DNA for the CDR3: TGCGCCAGCAGCTTGACAGGCTCATCGGTCACCGGGGAGCTGTTTTTT. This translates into CASSLTGSSVTGELFF.

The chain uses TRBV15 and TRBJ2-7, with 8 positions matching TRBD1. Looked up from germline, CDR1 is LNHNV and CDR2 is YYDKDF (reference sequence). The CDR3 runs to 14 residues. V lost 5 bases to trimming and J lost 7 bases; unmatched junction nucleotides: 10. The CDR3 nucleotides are TGTGCCACCAGCGTAGGACAGGGAGATGGGGAGCAGTACTTC. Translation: CATSVGQGDGEQYF.

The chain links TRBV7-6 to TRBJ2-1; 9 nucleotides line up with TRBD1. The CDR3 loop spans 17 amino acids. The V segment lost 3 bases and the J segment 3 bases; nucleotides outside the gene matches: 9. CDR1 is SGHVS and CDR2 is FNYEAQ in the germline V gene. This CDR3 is CASSFNRGRRSYNEQFF. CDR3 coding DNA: TGTGCCAGCAGCTTTAACAGGGGGCGCAGAAGCTACAATGAGCAGTTCTTC.

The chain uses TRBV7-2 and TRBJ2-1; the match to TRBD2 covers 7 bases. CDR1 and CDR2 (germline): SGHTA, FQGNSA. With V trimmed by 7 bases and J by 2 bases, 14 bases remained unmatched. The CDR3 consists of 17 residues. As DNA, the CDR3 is TGTGCCAGCAAAAAAAGGGACTACCCTTTAACCTACAATGAGCAGTTCTTC. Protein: CASKKRDYPLTYNEQFF.

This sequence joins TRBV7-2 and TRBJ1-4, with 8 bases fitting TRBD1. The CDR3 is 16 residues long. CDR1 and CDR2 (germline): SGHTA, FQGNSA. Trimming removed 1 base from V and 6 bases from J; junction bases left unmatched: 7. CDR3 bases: TGTGCCAGCAGCTTAGTGGGCAGGGGGCTTTATGAAAAACTGTTTTTT. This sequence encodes CASSLVGRGLYEKLFF.

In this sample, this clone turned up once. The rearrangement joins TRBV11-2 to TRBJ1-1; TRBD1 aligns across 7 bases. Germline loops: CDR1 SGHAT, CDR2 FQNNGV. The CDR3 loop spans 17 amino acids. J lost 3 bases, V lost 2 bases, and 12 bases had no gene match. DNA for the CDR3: TGTGCCAGCAGCTTACCCCTGAGGGGGCAGCCGGACACTGAAGCTTTCTTT. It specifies CASSLPLRGQPDTEAFF.

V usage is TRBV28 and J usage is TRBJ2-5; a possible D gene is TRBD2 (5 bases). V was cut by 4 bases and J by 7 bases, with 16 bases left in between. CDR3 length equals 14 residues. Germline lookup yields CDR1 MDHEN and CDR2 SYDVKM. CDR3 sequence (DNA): TGTGCCAGCAGTTCGCCAGGACCGAGCGGGACCCAGTACTTC. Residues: CASSSPGPSGTQYF.

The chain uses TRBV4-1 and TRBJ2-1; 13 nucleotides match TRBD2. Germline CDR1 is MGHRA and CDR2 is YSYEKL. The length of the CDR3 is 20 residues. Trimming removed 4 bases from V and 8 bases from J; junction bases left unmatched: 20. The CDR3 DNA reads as TGCGCCAGCAGCCGCTTGAGGACTAGCGGGGGCCTGGTTGGGGGTGATGAGCAGTTCTTC. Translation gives CASSRLRTSGGLVGGDEQFF.

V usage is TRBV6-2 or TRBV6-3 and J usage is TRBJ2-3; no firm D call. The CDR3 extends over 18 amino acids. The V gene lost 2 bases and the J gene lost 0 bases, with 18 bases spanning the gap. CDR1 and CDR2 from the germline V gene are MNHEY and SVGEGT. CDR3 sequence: CASSYVAAAVGSTDTQYF. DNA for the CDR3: TGTGCCAGCAGTTACGTCGCGGCGGCAGTTGGGAGCACAGATACGCAGTATTTT.

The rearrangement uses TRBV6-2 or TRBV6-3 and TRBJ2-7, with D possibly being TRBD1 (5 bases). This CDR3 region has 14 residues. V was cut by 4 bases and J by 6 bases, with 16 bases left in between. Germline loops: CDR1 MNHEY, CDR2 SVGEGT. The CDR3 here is CASSLGRDLFEQYF. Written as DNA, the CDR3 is TGTGCCAGCAGTTTAGGCAGGGATTTGTTCGAGCAGTACTTC.

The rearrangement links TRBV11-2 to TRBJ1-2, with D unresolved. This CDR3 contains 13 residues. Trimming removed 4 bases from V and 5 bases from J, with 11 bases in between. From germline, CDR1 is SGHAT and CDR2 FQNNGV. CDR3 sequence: CASSSRPDYGYTF. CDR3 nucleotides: TGTGCCAGCAGCTCACGCCCAGATTATGGCTACACCTTC.

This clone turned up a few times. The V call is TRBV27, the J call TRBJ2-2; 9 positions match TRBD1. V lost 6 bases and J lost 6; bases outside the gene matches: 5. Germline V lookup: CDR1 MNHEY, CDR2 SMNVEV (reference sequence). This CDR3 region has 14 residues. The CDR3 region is CASRTGGVSGELFF. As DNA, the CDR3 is TGTGCCAGCAGGACAGGGGGTGTCTCCGGGGAGCTGTTTTTT.

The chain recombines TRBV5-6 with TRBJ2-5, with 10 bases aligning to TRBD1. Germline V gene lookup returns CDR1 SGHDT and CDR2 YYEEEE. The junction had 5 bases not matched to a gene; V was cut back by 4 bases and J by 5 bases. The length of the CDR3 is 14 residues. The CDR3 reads CASSLGQGRETQYF. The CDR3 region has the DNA TGTGCCAGCAGCCTGGGACAGGGGAGGGAGACCCAGTACTTC. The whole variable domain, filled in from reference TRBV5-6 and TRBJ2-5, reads DAGVTQSPTHLIKTRGQQVTLRCSPKSGHDTVSWYQQALGQGPQFIFQYYEEEERQRGNFPDRFSGHQFPNYSSELNVNALLLGDSALYLCASSLGQGRETQYFGPGTRLLVL.